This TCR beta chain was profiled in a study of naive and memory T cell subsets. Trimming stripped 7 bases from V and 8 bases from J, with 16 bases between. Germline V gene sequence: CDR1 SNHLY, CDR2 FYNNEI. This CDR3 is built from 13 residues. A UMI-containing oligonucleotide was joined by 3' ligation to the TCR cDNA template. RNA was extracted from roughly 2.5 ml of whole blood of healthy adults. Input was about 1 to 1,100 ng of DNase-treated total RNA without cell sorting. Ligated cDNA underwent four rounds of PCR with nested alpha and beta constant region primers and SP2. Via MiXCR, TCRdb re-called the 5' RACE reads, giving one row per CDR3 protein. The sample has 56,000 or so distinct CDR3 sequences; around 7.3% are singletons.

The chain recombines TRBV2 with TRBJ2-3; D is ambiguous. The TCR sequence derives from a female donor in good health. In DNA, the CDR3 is TGTGCCAGCAATCCCGAGGCCAAGGTTACGCAGTATTTT. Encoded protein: CASNPEAKVTQYF.